This record looks at one T cell receptor beta chain sequence and its context. The data were taken from a study of blood T cell repertoires in COVID-19. Study at large: COVID-19 samples collected from the United States, Italy and Spain covered acute and convalescent phases. Sample material is recorded as cDNA or gDNA derived from T cells, B-cell-depleted T cells, or PBMCs.

The assay was immunoSEQ multiplex PCR, and TCRdb's table has in-frame clones only and misses some. The sample holds 50,000 to 75,000 clones, around 87% seen once. CDR1 is SGDLS, CDR2 YYNGEE, per germline. The CDR3 length is 13 residues. Trimming took 0 bases from V and 1 from J, leaving 5 bases between them. The specimen was peripheral blood. The chain uses TRBV9 and TRBJ2-7; D not resolved. This clonotype originated in a man aged 55 to 70 with acute or convalescent COVID-19. CDR3 nucleotides: TGTGCCAGCAGCGTAGAATATTCCTACGAGCAGTACTTC. Translation gives CASSVEYSYEQYF.